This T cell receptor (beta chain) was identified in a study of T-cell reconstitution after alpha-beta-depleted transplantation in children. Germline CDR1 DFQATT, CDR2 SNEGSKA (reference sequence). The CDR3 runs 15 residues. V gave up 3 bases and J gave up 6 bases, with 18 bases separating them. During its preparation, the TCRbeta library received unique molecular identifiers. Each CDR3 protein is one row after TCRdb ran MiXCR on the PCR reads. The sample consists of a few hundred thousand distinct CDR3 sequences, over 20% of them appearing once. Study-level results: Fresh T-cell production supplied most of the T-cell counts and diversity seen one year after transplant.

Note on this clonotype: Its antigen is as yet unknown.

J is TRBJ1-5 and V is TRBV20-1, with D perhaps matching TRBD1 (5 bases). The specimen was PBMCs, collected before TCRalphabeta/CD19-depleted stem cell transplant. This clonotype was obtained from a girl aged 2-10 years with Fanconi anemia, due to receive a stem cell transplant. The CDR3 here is CSASRGSAQSQPQHF. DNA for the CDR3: TGCAGTGCTAGTCGGGGGTCAGCACAAAGTCAGCCCCAGCATTTT.